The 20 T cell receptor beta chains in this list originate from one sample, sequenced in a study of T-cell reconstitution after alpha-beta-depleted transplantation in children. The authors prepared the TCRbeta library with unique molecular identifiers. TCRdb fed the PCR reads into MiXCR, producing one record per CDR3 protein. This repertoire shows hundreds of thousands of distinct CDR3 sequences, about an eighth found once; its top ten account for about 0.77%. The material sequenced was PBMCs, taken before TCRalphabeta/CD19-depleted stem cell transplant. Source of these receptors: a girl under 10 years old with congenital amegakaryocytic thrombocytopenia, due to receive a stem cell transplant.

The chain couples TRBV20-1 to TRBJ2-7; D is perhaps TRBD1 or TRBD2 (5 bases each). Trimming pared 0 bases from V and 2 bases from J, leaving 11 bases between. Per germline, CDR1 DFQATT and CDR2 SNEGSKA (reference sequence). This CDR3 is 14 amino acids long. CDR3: CSARDMGDPYEQYF. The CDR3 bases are TGCAGTGCTAGAGATATGGGGGATCCCTACGAGCAGTACTTC.

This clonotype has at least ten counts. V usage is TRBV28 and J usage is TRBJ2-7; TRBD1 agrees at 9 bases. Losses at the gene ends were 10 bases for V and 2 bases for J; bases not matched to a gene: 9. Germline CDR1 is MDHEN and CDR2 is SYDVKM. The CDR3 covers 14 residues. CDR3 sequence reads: CATAIGDRAYEQYF. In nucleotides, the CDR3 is TGTGCCACAGCGATTGGGGACAGGGCCTACGAGCAGTACTTC.

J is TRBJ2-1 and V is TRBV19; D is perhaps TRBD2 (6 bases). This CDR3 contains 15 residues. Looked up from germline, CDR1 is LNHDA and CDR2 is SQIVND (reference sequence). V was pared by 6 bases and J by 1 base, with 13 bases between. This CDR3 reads CASRIIAVSYNEQFF. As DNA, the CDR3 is TGTGCCAGTAGGATCATAGCGGTATCCTACAATGAGCAGTTCTTC.

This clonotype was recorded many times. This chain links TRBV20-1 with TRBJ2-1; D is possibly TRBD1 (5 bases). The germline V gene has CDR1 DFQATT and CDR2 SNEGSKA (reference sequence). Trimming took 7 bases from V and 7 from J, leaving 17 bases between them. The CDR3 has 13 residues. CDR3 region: CSGGRGFNNEQFF. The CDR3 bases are TGCAGTGGGGGCAGAGGATTCAATAATGAGCAGTTCTTC.

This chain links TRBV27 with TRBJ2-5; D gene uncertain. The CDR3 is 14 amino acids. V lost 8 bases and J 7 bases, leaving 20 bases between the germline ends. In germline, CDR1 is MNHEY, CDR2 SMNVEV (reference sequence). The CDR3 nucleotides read TGTGCCAGCCGGCCCACCCAAGCCCCATTGACCCAGTACTTC. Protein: CASRPTQAPLTQYF.

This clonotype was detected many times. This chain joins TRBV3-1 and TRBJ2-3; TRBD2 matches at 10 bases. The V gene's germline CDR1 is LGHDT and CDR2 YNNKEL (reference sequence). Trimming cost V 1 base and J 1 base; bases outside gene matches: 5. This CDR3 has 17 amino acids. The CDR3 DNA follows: TGTGCCAGCAGCCAAGGCCTAGCGGGAGTAGGCACAGATACGCAGTATTTT. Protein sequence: CASSQGLAGVGTDTQYF.

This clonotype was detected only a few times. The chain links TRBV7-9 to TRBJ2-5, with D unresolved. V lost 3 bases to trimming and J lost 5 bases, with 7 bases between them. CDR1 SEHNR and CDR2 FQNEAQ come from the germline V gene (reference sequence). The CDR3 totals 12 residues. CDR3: CASSLEFETQYF. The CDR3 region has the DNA TGTGCCAGCAGCTTGGAGTTTGAGACCCAGTACTTC.

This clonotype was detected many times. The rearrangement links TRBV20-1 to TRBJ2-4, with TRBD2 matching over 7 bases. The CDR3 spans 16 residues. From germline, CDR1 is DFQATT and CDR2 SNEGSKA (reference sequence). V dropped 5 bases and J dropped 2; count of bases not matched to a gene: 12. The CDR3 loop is CSAPRGGDQTKNIQYF. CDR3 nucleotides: TGCAGTGCTCCGAGGGGAGGGGACCAGACCAAAAACATTCAGTACTTC.

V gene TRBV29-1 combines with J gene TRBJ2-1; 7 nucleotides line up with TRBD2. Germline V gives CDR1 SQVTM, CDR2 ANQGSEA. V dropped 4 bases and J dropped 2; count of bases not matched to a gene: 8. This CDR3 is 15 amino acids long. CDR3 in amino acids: CSVGASGAPYNEQFF. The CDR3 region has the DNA TGCAGCGTTGGGGCTAGCGGAGCTCCCTACAATGAGCAGTTCTTC.

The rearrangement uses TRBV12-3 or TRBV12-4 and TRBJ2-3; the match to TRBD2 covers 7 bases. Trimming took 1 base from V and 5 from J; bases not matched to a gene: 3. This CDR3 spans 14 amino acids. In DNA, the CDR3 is TGTGCCAGCAGTTTAGGTGGGAGGGAAGATACGCAGTATTTT. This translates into CASSLGGREDTQYF.

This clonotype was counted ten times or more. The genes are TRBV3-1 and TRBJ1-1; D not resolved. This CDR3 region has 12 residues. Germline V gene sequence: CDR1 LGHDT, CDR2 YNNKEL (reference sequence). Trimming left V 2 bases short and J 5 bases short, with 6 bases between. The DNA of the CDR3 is TGTGCCAGCAGCCAATTGGGGACTGAAGCTTTCTTT. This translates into CASSQLGTEAFF.

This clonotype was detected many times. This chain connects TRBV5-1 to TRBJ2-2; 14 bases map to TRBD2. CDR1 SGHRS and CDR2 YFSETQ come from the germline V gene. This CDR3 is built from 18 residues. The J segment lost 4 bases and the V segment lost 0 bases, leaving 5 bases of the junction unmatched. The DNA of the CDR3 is TGCGCCAGCAGCTTGGGGACAGGGACTAGCGGGAGCACCGGGGAGCTGTTTTTT. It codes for CASSLGTGTSGSTGELFF.

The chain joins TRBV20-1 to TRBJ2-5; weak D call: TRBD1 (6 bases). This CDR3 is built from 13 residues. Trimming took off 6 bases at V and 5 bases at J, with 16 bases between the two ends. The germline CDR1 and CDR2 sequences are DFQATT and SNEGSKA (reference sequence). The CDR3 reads CSARDIGQETQYF. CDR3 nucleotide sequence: TGCAGTGCCCGGGACATTGGGCAGGAGACCCAGTACTTC.

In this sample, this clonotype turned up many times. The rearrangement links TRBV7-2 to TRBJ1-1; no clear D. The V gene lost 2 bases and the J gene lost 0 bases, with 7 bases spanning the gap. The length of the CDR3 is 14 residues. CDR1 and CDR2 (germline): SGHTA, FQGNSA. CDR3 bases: TGTGCCAGCAGCTTACTAGGGTTGAACACTGAAGCTTTCTTT. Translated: CASSLLGLNTEAFF.

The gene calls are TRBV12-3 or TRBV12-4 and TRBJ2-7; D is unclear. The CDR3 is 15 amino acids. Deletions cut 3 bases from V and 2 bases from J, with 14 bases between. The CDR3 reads CASSFIGQLTYEQYF. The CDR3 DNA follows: TGTGCCAGCAGTTTTATTGGGCAGCTTACCTACGAGCAGTACTTC.

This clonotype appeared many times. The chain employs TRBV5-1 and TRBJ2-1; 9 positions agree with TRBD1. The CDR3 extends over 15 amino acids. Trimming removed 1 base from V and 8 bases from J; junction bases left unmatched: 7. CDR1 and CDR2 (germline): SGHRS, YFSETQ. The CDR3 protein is CASSLFRGTGYEQFF. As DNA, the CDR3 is TGCGCCAGCAGCTTGTTTCGTGGGACAGGGTATGAGCAGTTCTTC.

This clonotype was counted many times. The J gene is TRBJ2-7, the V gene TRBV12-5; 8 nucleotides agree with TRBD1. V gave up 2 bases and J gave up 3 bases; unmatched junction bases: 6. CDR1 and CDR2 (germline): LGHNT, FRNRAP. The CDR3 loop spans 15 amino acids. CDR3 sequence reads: CASGLTGTGFYEQYF. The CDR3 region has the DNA TGTGCTAGTGGTTTGACCGGGACAGGCTTCTACGAGCAGTACTTC.

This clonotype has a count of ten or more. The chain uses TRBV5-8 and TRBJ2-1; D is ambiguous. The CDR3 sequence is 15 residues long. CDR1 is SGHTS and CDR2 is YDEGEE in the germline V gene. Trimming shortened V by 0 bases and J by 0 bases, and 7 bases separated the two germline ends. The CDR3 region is CASSLVKASYNEQFF. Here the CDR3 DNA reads TGTGCCAGCAGCTTGGTAAAGGCCTCCTACAATGAGCAGTTCTTC.

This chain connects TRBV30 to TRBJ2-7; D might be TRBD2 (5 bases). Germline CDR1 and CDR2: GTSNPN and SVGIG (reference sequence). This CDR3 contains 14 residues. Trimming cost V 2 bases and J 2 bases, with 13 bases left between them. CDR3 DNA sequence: TGTGCCTGGAGTTTTGAGGGCCTTGCCTACGAGCAGTACTTC. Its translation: CAWSFEGLAYEQYF.

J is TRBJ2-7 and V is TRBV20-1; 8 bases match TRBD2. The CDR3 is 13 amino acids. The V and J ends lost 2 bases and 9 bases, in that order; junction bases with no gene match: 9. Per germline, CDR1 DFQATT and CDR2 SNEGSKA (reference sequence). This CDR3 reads CSARQAGEFLQYF. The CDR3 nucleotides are TGCAGTGCTAGACAAGCGGGAGAGTTTTTGCAGTACTTC.